This entry is about one TCR beta chain. Its cognate antigen is unknown. This record comes from a study of identifying expanded T cells in peripheral blood. General study findings and limits: Across healthy donors, higher total template counts meant significantly greater approximately two-week count variance. Differentially abundant clones: roughly 1.2 between replicates, about 15 at approximately two weeks, 19 to 20 at four.

The germline V gene has CDR1 SEHNR and CDR2 FQNEAQ (reference sequence). Trimming removed 7 bases at V and 2 bases at J, with 9 bases between. The CDR3 spans 13 residues. Sequencing used immunoSEQ multiplex PCR; TCRdb keeps in-frame clones, though not all of them. The data hold 100,000 to 150,000 clones, with 86% observed a single time. The chain has TRBV7-9 and TRBJ1-3, with D possibly TRBD1 on 6 matching bases. Sequenced material: blood. This TCR came from a person between 18 and 69 years old in good health. CDR3 sequence reads: CASKQGTGNTIYF. CDR3 in DNA: TGTGCCAGCAAACAGGGAACTGGAAACACCATATATTTT.